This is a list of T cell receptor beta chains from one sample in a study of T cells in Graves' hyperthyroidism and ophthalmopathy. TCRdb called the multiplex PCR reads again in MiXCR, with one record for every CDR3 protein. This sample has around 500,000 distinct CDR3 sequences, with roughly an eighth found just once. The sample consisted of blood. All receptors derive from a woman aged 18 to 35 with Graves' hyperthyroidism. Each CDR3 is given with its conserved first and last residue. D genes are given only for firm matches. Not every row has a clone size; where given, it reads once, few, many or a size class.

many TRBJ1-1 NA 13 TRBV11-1 TGTGCCAGCAGCGGTTGGGGGTTCATTGAAGCTTTCTTT CASSGWGFIEAFF
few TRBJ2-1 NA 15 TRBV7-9 TGTGCCAGCAGCCCAGCAGGGGGAGGGTTTAATGAGCAGTTCTTC CASSPAGGGFNEQFF
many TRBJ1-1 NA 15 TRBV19 TGTGCCAGTATTCCACAGGGAGCTATTAACACTGAAGCTTTCTTT CASIPQGAINTEAFF
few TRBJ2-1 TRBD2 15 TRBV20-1 TGCAGTGCTAGGAGGCGGGAGGGCCTCTACAATGAGCAGTTCTTC CSARRREGLYNEQFF
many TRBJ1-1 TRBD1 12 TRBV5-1 TGCGCCAGCAGCTTGGAGGGACAGTGCGCTTTCTTT CASSLEGQCAFF
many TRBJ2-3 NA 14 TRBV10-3 TGTGCCATCAGTGACCGGGATCGCACAGATACGCAGTATTTT CAISDRDRTDTQYF
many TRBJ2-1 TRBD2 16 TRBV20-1 TGCAGTGCCGGGACTAGCGGGGGCCGATCCTACAATGAGCAGTTCTTC CSAGTSGGRSYNEQFF
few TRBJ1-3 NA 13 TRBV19 TGTGCCAGTAGTATCGCAGATGGAAACACCATATATTTT CASSIADGNTIYF
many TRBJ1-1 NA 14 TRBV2 TGTGCCAGCAGTATGGACAGAACGAACACTGAAGCTTTCTTT CASSMDRTNTEAFF
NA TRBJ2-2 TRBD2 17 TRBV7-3 TGTGCCAGCAGCTTAACAGAGGCGGGAGGCGGGACCGGGGAGCTGTTTTTT CASSLTEAGGGTGELFF
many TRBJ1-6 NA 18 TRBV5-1 TGCGCCAGCAGCTTGAATCTCGCAGCCTCATACCTAAATTCACCCCTCCACTTT CASSLNLAASYLNSPLHF
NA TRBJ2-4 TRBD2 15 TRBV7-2 TGTGCCAGCAGCTTATATGGGACTATCGAGTCGATTCAGTACTTC CASSLYGTIESIQYF
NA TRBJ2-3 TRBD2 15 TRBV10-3 TGTGCCATCAGTCCCCGAAGCGGGAGTAAAGATACGCAGTATTTT CAISPRSGSKDTQYF
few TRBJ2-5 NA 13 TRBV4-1 TGCGCCAGCAGCCCGACTGCCTCGGAGACCCAGTACTTC CASSPTASETQYF
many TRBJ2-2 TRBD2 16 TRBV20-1 TGCAGTGCTAGAGCCCCTAGCGGGAGTGTGGCCGGGGAGCTGTTTTTT CSARAPSGSVAGELFF
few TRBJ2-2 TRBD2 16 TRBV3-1 TGTGCCAGCAGCCAAGTAGCGGGAGAGGGCACCGGGGAGCTGTTTTTT CASSQVAGEGTGELFF
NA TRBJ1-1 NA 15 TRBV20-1 TGCAGTGCTAGAGATACAGTAGGGGTCCCTACTGAAGCTTTCTTT CSARDTVGVPTEAFF
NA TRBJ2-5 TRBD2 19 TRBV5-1 TGCGCCAGCAGCTTAACCCCCCCGGTTGGTAGCGGGAGGTCAGAGACCCAGTACTTC CASSLTPPVGSGRSETQYF
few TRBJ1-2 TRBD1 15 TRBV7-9 TGTGCCAGCAGCCCGGGGGCGACAGGGAACTATGGCTACACCTTC CASSPGATGNYGYTF
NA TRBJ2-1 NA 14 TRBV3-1 TGTGCCAACAGCCCTCCGACCCCTCTCCATGAGCAGTTCTTC CANSPPTPLHEQFF
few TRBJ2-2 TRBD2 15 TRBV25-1 TGTGCCAGCAGTGGGGGAGGGGTATACACCGGGGAGCTGTTTTTT CASSGGGVYTGELFF
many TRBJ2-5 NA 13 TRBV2 TGTGCCAGCCAAACTACCTGGGGAGAGACCCAGTACTTC CASQTTWGETQYF
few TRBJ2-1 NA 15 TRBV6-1 TGTGCCAGCATAAGGGAGATGGGAATGGGGAATGAGCAGTTCTTC CASIREMGMGNEQFF
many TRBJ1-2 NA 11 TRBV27 TGTGCCAGCAGCTGGGGGGGAGGCTACACCTTC CASSWGGGYTF
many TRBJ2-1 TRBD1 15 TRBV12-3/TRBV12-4 TGTGCCAGCAGTACCGCGGGGACAGGGATGAATGAGCAGTTCTTC CASSTAGTGMNEQFF
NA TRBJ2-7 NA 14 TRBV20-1 TGCAGTGCTAGAGAGACGGTAAGATCCTACGAGCAGTACTTC CSARETVRSYEQYF
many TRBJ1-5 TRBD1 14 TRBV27 TGTGCCAGCAGCCTGGGACAGGGAAAACAGCCCCAGCATTTT CASSLGQGKQPQHF
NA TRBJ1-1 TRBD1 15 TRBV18 TGTGCCAGCTCGGTCTCGACAGGGAGGAACACTGAAGCTTTCTTT CASSVSTGRNTEAFF
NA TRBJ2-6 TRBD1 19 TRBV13 TGTGCCAGCAGCTCAGGTCCGGGACAGGCTTACTCTGGGGCCAACGTCCTGACTTTC CASSSGPGQAYSGANVLTF
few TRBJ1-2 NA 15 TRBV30 TGTGCCTGGAGTGGAACAGGCCTAGCTAACTATGGCTACACCTTC CAWSGTGLANYGYTF
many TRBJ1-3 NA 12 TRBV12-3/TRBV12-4 TGTGCCAGCAGCCTATCGGGAAACACCATATATTTT CASSLSGNTIYF
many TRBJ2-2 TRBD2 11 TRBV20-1 TGCAGTGTTAGCGGGACCGGGGAGCTGTTTTTT CSVSGTGELFF
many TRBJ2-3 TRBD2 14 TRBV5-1 TGCGCCAGCAGCGTAGCGGGAGCGACAGATACGCAGTATTTT CASSVAGATDTQYF
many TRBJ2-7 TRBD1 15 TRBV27 TGTGCCAGCAGTTTTAGGGGGACAGGGATATACGAGCAGTACTTC CASSFRGTGIYEQYF
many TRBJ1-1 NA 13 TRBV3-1 TGTGCCAGCAGCCAAGAGTGGAACAGGGAAGCTTTCTTT CASSQEWNREAFF
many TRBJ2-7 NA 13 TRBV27 TGTGCCAGCAAAGGGAGGTTCTCCTACGAGCAGTACTTC CASKGRFSYEQYF
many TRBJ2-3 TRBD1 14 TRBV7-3 TGTGCCAGCAGCTCAGGACAGGGCCGGGATACGCAGTATTTT CASSSGQGRDTQYF
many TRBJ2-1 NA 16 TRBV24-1 TGTGCCACCAGTCCAACCGGACAAACGTCCTACAATGAGCAGTTCTTC CATSPTGQTSYNEQFF
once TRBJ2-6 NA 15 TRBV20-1 TGCAGTGCTAGTGTGGGCTACTCTGGGGCCAACGTCCTGACTTTC CSASVGYSGANVLTF
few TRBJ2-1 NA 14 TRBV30 TGTGCCTGGAGTGTACGACGACAAGTACATGAGCAGTTCTTC CAWSVRRQVHEQFF
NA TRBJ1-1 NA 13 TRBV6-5 TGTGCCAGCAGTTCTGGACCGGCCACTGAAGCTTTCTTT CASSSGPATEAFF
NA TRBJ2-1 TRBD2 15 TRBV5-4 TGTGCCAGCAGCTCAACCAGACTAGCGGCGCGTGAGCAGTTCTTC CASSSTRLAAREQFF
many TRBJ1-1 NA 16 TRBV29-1 TGCAGCGTTGACATTACCCCCGTTGACGGACACACTGAAGCTTTCTTT CSVDITPVDGHTEAFF
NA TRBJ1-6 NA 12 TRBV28 TGTGCCATCCAAAACAGGCCTGGACCCCTCCACTTT CAIQNRPGPLHF
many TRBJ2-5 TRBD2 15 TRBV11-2 TGTGCCAGCAGCCCTAGCGGGAGGGCCCAGGAGACCCAGTACTTC CASSPSGRAQETQYF
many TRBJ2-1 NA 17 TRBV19 TGTGCCAGTAAGCCCGATGGGGGTCGCGGCTCCTACAATGAGCAGTTCTTC CASKPDGGRGSYNEQFF
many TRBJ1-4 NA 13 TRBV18 TGTGCCAGCGGAGGCAGAGGGTCGGAAAAACTGTTTTTT CASGGRGSEKLFF
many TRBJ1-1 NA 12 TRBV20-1 TGCAGTGCCGAGTCGGGGGGGTCTGAAGCTTTCTTT CSAESGGSEAFF
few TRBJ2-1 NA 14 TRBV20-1 TGCAGTGCGCCGTCAGCGGCCTCCTACAATGAGCAGTTCTTC CSAPSAASYNEQFF
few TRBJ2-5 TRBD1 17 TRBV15 TGTGCCACCAGCAGAGATTTGAGAACAGGGACAGGAGAGACCCAGTACTTC CATSRDLRTGTGETQYF
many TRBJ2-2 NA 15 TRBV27 TGTGCCAGCAGTCCTTATCCAGGGTTCACCGGGGAGCTGTTTTTT CASSPYPGFTGELFF
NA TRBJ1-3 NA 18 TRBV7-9 TGTGCCAGCAGCTTATTATATGCTACAGGGAACTCTGGAAACACCATATATTTT CASSLLYATGNSGNTIYF
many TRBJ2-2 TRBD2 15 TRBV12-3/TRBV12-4 TGTGCCAGCAGCGGGGGGGGGTCATACACCGGGGAGCTGTTTTTT CASSGGGSYTGELFF
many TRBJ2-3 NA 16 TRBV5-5 TGTGCCAGCAGCTTGGTCTTACTGAGTCGGGCAGATACGCAGTATTTT CASSLVLLSRADTQYF
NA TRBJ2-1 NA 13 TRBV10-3 TGTGCCATCAAGGGAGGAGGGGACAATGAGCAGTTCTTC CAIKGGGDNEQFF
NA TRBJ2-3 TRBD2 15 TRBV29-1 TGCAGCGTAGCGGGGGGCGGGAGGGGCACAGATACGCAGTATTTT CSVAGGGRGTDTQYF
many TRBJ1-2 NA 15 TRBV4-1 TGCGCCAGCAGCCAAGCCCGCCCGGGGGGTTACGGCTACACCTTC CASSQARPGGYGYTF
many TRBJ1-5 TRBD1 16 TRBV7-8 TGTGCCAGCAGCCGATCTAGGACAGGGGCGGTCCAGCCCCAGCATTTT CASSRSRTGAVQPQHF
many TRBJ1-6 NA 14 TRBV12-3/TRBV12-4 TGTGCCAGCGGATCCGTCGAGCGAAATTCACCCCTCCACTTT CASGSVERNSPLHF